A single TCR beta chain is shown here with its context. This receptor's antigen is unknown. At one end the junction does not follow the germline gene, possibly because of a read error. The cohort was made up of several hundred healthy bone marrow donors. All cohort members were sampled while nominally healthy, although unrecorded immune exposures were likely present. The donor tested CMV seropositive and was one of the 289 seropositive cohort members. Every donor gave a peripheral blood sample, and the peripheral blood mononuclear cells from that sample were used for TCR beta sequencing. Genomic DNA was extracted from the blood cell samples with the Qiagen DNeasy Blood Extraction Kit. From a lookup of the germline V gene (reference sequence), CDR1 and CDR2 are SEHNR and FQNEAQ. The CDR3 runs 12 amino acids, cysteine and phenylalanine included. Here the CDR3 DNA is all that survives: 36 bases in frame from base 1.

These data come from a study of cytomegalovirus exposure and HLA in healthy donors (dated by TCRdb to about 2017). At the level of the whole study: According to an earlier analysis of 587 of the donors, 150 million to 200 million T cells yielded 90 million to 130 million unique TCR beta sequences and less than 300 Gb of sequence data. A later analysis re-analyzed previously published TCR beta repertoires from approximately 670 donors and added high-resolution HLA genotyping to study TCR occurrence patterns. A separate validation cohort of 100 to 150 different subjects was used in addition to the 666-subject first cohort. Donor age, sex, ethnicity and CMV serostatus were collected together with the repertoire data. All discovery cohort repertoires had been generated using a single sequencing platform. Among about 370 genotyped donors of the cohort, an average of around 250,000 unique TCR beta nucleotide sequences was sequenced per donor, of which about 19% were non-productive. About 300 gigabases of sequencing data and approximately 91 million unique TCR sequences made up an early release that covered several hundred HLA-typed donors. Genome-wide SNP genotypes for about 65% of the roughly 670 donors were used in a later genetic analysis, which treated that subset as a discovery cohort. To predict cytomegalovirus infection status, the study combined high-throughput TCR immunosequencing, statistical association of individual TCRs with disease status, and machine learning. Typing coverage varied by locus: roughly 620-640 donors for A, B, C, DRB1 and DQB1; approximately 500 for DQA1; nearly 610 for DPA1; 450 to 480 for DPB1. Roughly five DR-DQ haplotypes were treated as single units for association and clustering because of strong linkage in the cohort. The T cell repertoires of 550 to 850 subjects were profiled by immunosequencing and related to cytomegalovirus serostatus. Rather than using new phenotypic data, the later analysis identified candidate immune exposures from TCR beta sequences and from how often those sequences occurred across donors. Of the roughly 400 genotyped donors, 75% to 85% were placed in the genetic ancestry cluster associated with self-reported Caucasian donors. The study aimed to test whether signatures of past pathogen exposure could be identified by cataloging public T cell receptors. Class I and class II HLA loci were covered by the typing at four-digit resolution. To decide whether each TCR beta V gene segment behaved as functional or pseudogenic, an earlier analysis of approximately 620 of the donors relied on high-throughput TCR beta sequencing.

Libraries were prepared through the immunoSEQ multiplex PCR assay. The multiplex PCR relied on a mix of 60 forward primers for TCR Vbeta segments and 13 reverse primers for TCR Jbeta segments. Amplification of the CDR3 region of rearranged TCR beta genes was performed with a multiplex PCR assay on genomic DNA. The Illumina HiSeq System was used to sequence the amplified TCR beta libraries as 87-base-pair reads. The paper's data handling went like this. In a later analysis, 80 million or so unique TCR beta chains were counted across the 650 to 700 repertoires, and some 10 million of these chains were shared by at least two donors. Raw reads were error-corrected and collapsed into unique sequences by a nearest-neighbor algorithm in which closely related sequences were merged to remove PCR and sequencing errors. To assign V, D and J gene segments, CDR3 sequences were aligned to IMGT reference sequences. Each retained sequence needed at least a six-nucleotide match to both a V gene segment and a J gene segment. Rearrangements were called productive when the CDR3 lacked stop codons and stayed in frame with V and J; all others were non-productive. CDR3 was defined by IMGT convention, running from the second conserved V-encoded cysteine to the conserved J-encoded phenylalanine. In an earlier analysis of more than 550 of the donors, sequences lacking an unambiguous match to a single V gene segment were excluded. An earlier analysis of roughly 590 of the donors called V segments functional above 56.7% productive rearrangements and segregating when the between-donor standard deviation exceeded 5%. A statistical classification framework was developed to diagnose cytomegalovirus status using the catalog of TCR beta chain sequences. In a later analysis, TCR nucleotide sequences were compared against IMGT/GENE-DB human TR gene sequences so that V and J genes could be assigned. In a later analysis, CDR3 sequences and most-parsimonious VDJ recombination scenarios were assigned using the TCRdist pipeline. In a later analysis, each TCR beta chain was defined by its CDR3 amino acid sequence together with its V-gene family, and reads lacking a unique V-gene family were excluded. A later analysis removed several hundred highly shared, low-generation-probability nucleotide sequences to deal with suspected cross-contamination and a sequencing artifact. For each public chain, a later analysis derived a clonal expansion index from normalized ranks of inferred template counts within each repertoire. In a later analysis, generation probabilities were computed using a VDJ recombination model fitted to out-of-frame rearrangements, and the results were checked against IGoR. In a later analysis, TCR-TCR, TCR-HLA and TCR-CMV co-occurrence was scored with hypergeometric tests, and a repertoire-size bias correction was applied to TCR pairs. A later analysis estimated false discovery rates by permuting HLA or CMV assignments 20 times. A later analysis grouped co-occurring TCRs with DBSCAN, adding TCRdist sequence similarity when clustering within HLA-allele-positive subsets. For co-occurrence clustering, repertoires with fewer than 30,000 or more than 120,000 public chains were excluded, along with four or five repertoires with anomalous nucleotide sharing. What TCRdb holds here is the immuneACCESS table cut down to in-frame rearrangements. Part of the clones is not present; checked against another copy, under half of the missing clones reflect an unresolved V gene, and the others are unexplained. For V, J and clone size, that table is used; D and trimming come from the DNA. The sample includes around 150,000 clones, with approximately 80% observed a single time. Roughly 4.2% of the sample lies in the top ten.

Points the paper makes about the study in general: When HLA alleles, especially DR and DQ, strongly co-occurred, attributing TCR associations to individual alleles was difficult. While some public TCRs were present in many individuals, most TCR sequences turned up only very rarely across donors. In a later analysis, HLA-associated TCR beta chains showed more clonal expansion and lower generation probabilities than non-associated chains that were equally common. Specific HLA alleles were associated with 18,000 or so TCR beta sequences at a false discovery rate of 0.05 in a later analysis. In vitro tests confirmed that three of the cytomegalovirus-associated TCR beta chains recognize cytomegalovirus antigens. Most CMV-associated TCR beta chains appeared to be HLA-restricted in a later analysis, and the HLA associations seemed to be driven largely by CMV exposure. In a later analysis, several top co-occurrence clusters were reported to appear linked to parvovirus B19, influenza, CMV and Epstein-Barr virus. In the study, some 160 TCR beta chains were listed as associated with cytomegalovirus. Compared with the approximately 670-donor mean, donors in an Asian-associated ancestry cluster had fewer N-insertions in productive TCRs, according to a later genetic analysis. It was suggested by the authors that the approach could potentially be generalized to other disease states and immunological phenotypes. An earlier analysis of 450 to 750 of the donors showed that most TCR beta V segments appeared in productive rearrangements either about 87% or about 30% of the time, which broadly matched IMGT annotations. A further reported finding was that TCR beta sequences accurately predicted the HLA-A and HLA-B alleles for most subjects in the first cohort. HLA typing was unavailable for some donors at each locus, so association tests used only the typed subset. In a later analysis, TCR association rates were found to vary across HLA loci, with the most associated TCRs seen for DRB1 alleles and the fewest for HLA-C alleles. Roughly uniform sequencing depth across donors was assumed in presence/absence analyses, although this assumption may not hold. Linkage disequilibrium might explain the correlated functional status among segregating V segments, but an unknown experimental factor could not be excluded. The earlier analysis of approximately 590 of the donors excluded 15 to 20 rarely observed V segments, including chromosome 9 orphons, because counts were too low. A cluster of highly shared sequence variants was judged likely to represent a technical artifact of the sequencing pipeline. The 87-base-pair reads could not distinguish some IMGT-functional V segments, including TRBV6-2 and TRBV6-3, so those segments were excluded. The cohort was sequenced for TCR beta chains only, and without alpha or paired-chain data the features that could be detected were limited. The classifier was reported to diagnose cytomegalovirus status with high specificity and sensitivity in both the original and validation cohorts. For the cohort, immune exposure information was limited to CMV serostatus. A later genetic analysis associated a missense DCLRE1C variant with V-gene and J-gene trimming of TCR beta chains, and an independent cohort replicated the association.

This chain is built from TRBV7-9 and TRBJ1-2; matching of 6 bases hints at TRBD1 as the D gene. The material sequenced was PBMCs. The origin of this receptor is a man aged 40-49 years in good health and CMV-seropositive. The nucleotide sequence is given as TGTTCCAGCAGCTTACAGGGCCGGGGCTACACCTTC. The encoded protein is CSSSLQGRGYTF.